The source of this T cell receptor beta chain is a study of T-cell memory formation after mild COVID-19. Looking at the study overall: Clusters of TCRs were largely donor specific. Points from the study as a whole: Detection of some responders pre-infection suggested pre-existing cross-reactive memory T cells participated.

The CDR3 is made up of 15 amino acids. The V gene lost 4 bases and the J gene lost 1 base, with 14 bases spanning the gap. Germline values: CDR1 MDHEN, CDR2 SYDVKM. Via MiXCR, TCRdb re-called the 5' RACE reads, giving one row per CDR3 protein. The profile covers 350,000 to 500,000 distinct CDR3 sequences, with roughly 18% appearing a single time and about a fifth taken by the ten largest. This clonotype was picked up a small number of times. Its cognate antigen is unknown. The rearrangement uses TRBV28 and TRBJ2-7; possible D gene TRBD2, 6 bases. This clonotype was sampled from a man aged 18 to 30 who had mild COVID-19 (a few samples of this study predate the infection). Cell type and time point are not known. The sample comprised PBMCs or a T cell subset sorted from them (not recorded which). The CDR3 loop is CASSSVGSVSYEQYV. The DNA of the CDR3 is TGTGCCAGCAGTTCCGTCGGGAGCGTTTCCTACGAGCAGTACGTC.